In this sample, the clone carrying this TCR beta chain turned up a few times. Antigen unknown. 5'RACE with constant-segment primers yielded barcoded, UMI-tagged TCR alpha and TCR beta cDNA libraries. TCRdb itself ran the 5' RACE reads through MiXCR, one entry per CDR3 protein. The table includes 170,000 or so distinct CDR3 sequences, around a third detected once. This record belongs to a study of T-cell memory formation after mild COVID-19. Study in general: In these data, TCR clusters were largely donor specific.

Regarding the study as a whole: Researchers found some responding clones in pre-infection memory, a sign that cross-reactive memory joined.

Germline values: CDR1 SQVTM, CDR2 ANQGSEA. This CDR3 has 13 amino acids. V dropped 4 bases and J dropped 4 bases, with 10 bases sitting between them. The rearrangement uses TRBV29-1 and TRBJ2-2; D might be TRBD1 or TRBD2, each matching 5 bases. This receptor was identified in an adult woman who had mild COVID-19 (a few samples of this study predate the infection). Cell type and time point are not known. The specimen was PBMCs or a T cell subset sorted from them (not recorded which). DNA of the CDR3: TGCAGCGTTGGTGGGACGGTCACCGGGGAGCTGTTTTTT. Its translation is CSVGGTVTGELFF.